These 23 T cell receptor beta chains were all obtained from the same sample, sequenced in a study of T-cell memory formation after mild COVID-19. One entry per CDR3 protein, called by TCRdb with MiXCR from the 5' RACE reads. This table holds under 150,000 distinct CDR3 sequences, about 24% found once. Sequenced material: PBMCs or a T cell subset sorted from them (not recorded which). Receptors originate from a man between 18 and 35 years old who had mild COVID-19 (a few samples of this study predate the infection). Cell type and time point are not known.

V is TRBV7-3 and J is TRBJ1-1, with TRBD1 identical over 7 bases. Trimming at V came to 5 bases and at J to 3 bases, leaving 3 bases not matched to a gene. Germline CDR1 reads SGHTA; CDR2 reads FQGTGA. The CDR3 consists of 13 residues. The CDR3 region has the DNA TGTGCCAGCAGCCTGGGACAGCACACTGAAGCTTTCTTT. Translating gives CASSLGQHTEAFF.

The V and J genes are TRBV15 and TRBJ2-1, with TRBD2 matching over 12 bases. Unmatched junction bases numbered 8, after V lost 4 bases and J lost 7 bases. The CDR3 covers 16 residues. Germline lookup yields CDR1 LNHNV and CDR2 YYDKDF (reference sequence). The CDR3 DNA is TGTGCCACCAGCACTCGAACTAGCGGGGGGTGGAATGAGCAGTTCTTC. Its translation: CATSTRTSGGWNEQFF.

The chain links TRBV20-1 to TRBJ2-7, with 8 bases aligning to TRBD2. CDR1 is DFQATT and CDR2 is SNEGSKA in the germline V gene (reference sequence). The ends lost 0 bases at V and 3 bases at J; junction bases unmatched: 7. The CDR3 is made up of 15 amino acids. The CDR3 is CSARDLPSGGYEQYF. The CDR3 DNA sequence: TGCAGTGCTAGAGATTTACCGAGCGGGGGCTACGAGCAGTACTTC.

The rearrangement links TRBV7-9 to TRBJ2-1; 7 bases fit TRBD1. The V and J ends lost 1 base and 4 bases, in that order; junction bases with no gene match: 1. The V gene's germline CDR1 is SEHNR and CDR2 FQNEAQ (reference sequence). This CDR3 contains 14 residues. CDR3 coding DNA: TGTGCCAGCAGCTTAGAGACAGGGTACAATGAGCAGTTCTTC. Protein product: CASSLETGYNEQFF.

The J gene is TRBJ2-1, the V gene TRBV5-4, with D hard to call. This CDR3 has 12 amino acids. Germline V CDR1 and CDR2: SGHNT, YYREEE (reference sequence). V shed 2 bases and J shed 7 bases, with 7 bases lying between them. CDR3 in DNA: TGTGCCAGCAGCTTCGGCGCTAATGAGCAGTTCTTC. Protein: CASSFGANEQFF.

The chain joins TRBV20-1 to TRBJ2-3; D gene uncertain. CDR3 length: 13 amino acids. CDR1 is DFQATT, CDR2 SNEGSKA, per germline (reference sequence). V was shortened by 6 bases and J by 0 bases, with 10 bases between the two germline ends. The CDR3 spells CSAPYLSTDTQYF. As DNA, the CDR3 is TGCAGTGCACCTTACCTAAGCACAGATACGCAGTATTTT.

A few counts support this clonotype. The V and J genes are TRBV4-1 and TRBJ1-6, with 7 bases fitting TRBD1. Germline CDR1 and CDR2: MGHRA and YSYEKL. V gave up 3 bases and J gave up 0 bases; unmatched junction bases: 11. This CDR3 comprises 19 residues. The CDR3 bases are TGCGCCAGCAGCCAGGGGCAGGCAGGGGGTAGCTCCTATAATTCACCCCTCCACTTT. Translating gives CASSQGQAGGSSYNSPLHF.

This clonotype appeared a few times. The genes are TRBV5-1 and TRBJ1-1; 7 bases match TRBD1. CDR3 size: 15 residues. Germline V gives CDR1 SGHRS, CDR2 YFSETQ. J was trimmed by 2 bases and V by 4 bases; bases with no gene match: 8. The CDR3 region is CASSEGTATNTEAFF. Written as DNA, the CDR3 is TGCGCCAGCAGCGAAGGGACAGCTACCAACACTGAAGCTTTCTTT.

This clonotype was counted between two and nine times. The chain employs TRBV2 and TRBJ2-3, with 7 nucleotides matching TRBD2. Looked up from germline, CDR1 is SNHLY and CDR2 is FYNNEI. Unmatched junction bases numbered 6, after V lost 7 bases and J lost 14 bases. The length of the CDR3 is 10 residues. The CDR3 sequence: CASNGGGTYF. As DNA, the CDR3 is TGTGCCAGCAACGGCGGGGGAACGTATTTT.

The chain combines TRBV15 with TRBJ2-2; D may be TRBD2 (6 bases). V lost 8 bases and J 1 base, leaving 11 bases between the germline ends. The germline V gene has CDR1 LNHNV and CDR2 YYDKDF (reference sequence). This CDR3 has 14 residues. The CDR3 here is CATGWRGNTGELFF. The CDR3 DNA is TGTGCCACCGGATGGCGGGGGAACACCGGGGAGCTGTTTTTT.

V usage is TRBV7-9 and J usage is TRBJ1-4, with a possible D match to TRBD1 (6 bases). V shed 5 bases and J shed 0 bases, with 13 bases lying between them. The CDR3 is 16 residues long. Per the germline V gene, CDR1 is SEHNR and CDR2 is FQNEAQ (reference sequence). The CDR3 protein is CASSIGTFATNEKLFF. CDR3 bases: TGTGCCAGCAGCATTGGGACATTTGCAACTAATGAAAAACTGTTTTTT.

The J gene is TRBJ2-3, the V gene TRBV6-5; 12 bases line up with TRBD2. The V gene end was trimmed by 5 bases and the J gene end by 6 bases; junction bases not matched to a gene: 12. There are 17 residues in the CDR3. CDR1 and CDR2 (germline): MNHEY, SVGAGI. CDR3: CASSLLAGGEIRDTQYF. CDR3 coding DNA: TGTGCCAGCAGTCTACTAGCGGGGGGAGAAATTAGGGATACGCAGTATTTT.

This clonotype was seen only a few times. V is TRBV7-9 and J is TRBJ1-1, with a possible D match to TRBD1 (5 bases). Trimming cost V 7 bases and J 8 bases, with 23 bases left between them. Germline V gene data show CDR1 as SEHNR and CDR2 as FQNEAQ (reference sequence). The CDR3 has 15 residues. The CDR3: CASTTAGTPLDEAFF. In DNA, the CDR3 is TGTGCCAGCACTACAGCCGGGACGCCCCTAGACGAAGCTTTCTTT.

V is TRBV12-3 or TRBV12-4 and J is TRBJ2-2; a possible D gene is TRBD2 (6 bases). This CDR3 contains 18 residues. Trimming took off 6 bases at V and 0 bases at J, with 20 bases between the two ends. The CDR3 DNA reads as TGTGCCAGCAGCACCAGGGAGGATGGACCACCGAACACCGGGGAGCTGTTTTTT. Amino acid sequence: CASSTREDGPPNTGELFF.

The rearrangement links TRBV15 to TRBJ1-5; no clear D. Germline V lookup: CDR1 LNHNV, CDR2 YYDKDF (reference sequence). This CDR3 has 16 amino acids. Trimming cost V 4 bases and J 0 bases, with 13 bases left between them. In DNA form, the CDR3 reads TGTGCCACCAGCACTAGTAGGGCTCATAGCAATCAGCCCCAGCATTTT. Translating it yields CATSTSRAHSNQPQHF.

This clonotype occurred a few times. This chain links TRBV7-2 with TRBJ2-3; D uncertain. This CDR3 has 13 residues. V was trimmed by 3 bases and J by 4 bases, leaving 8 bases between them. Germline V gives CDR1 SGHTA, CDR2 FQGNSA. CDR3 region: CASSLSVPDTQYF. Written as DNA, the CDR3 is TGTGCCAGCAGCTTGAGCGTTCCAGATACGCAGTATTTT. The full variable domain, completed using reference TRBV7-2 and TRBJ2-3, is GAGVSQSPSNKVTEKGKDVELRCDPISGHTALYWYRQSLGQGLEFLIYFQGNSAPDKSGLPSDRFSAERTGGSVSTLTIQRTQQEDSAVYLCASSLSVPDTQYFGPGTRLTVL.

This clonotype was recorded a few times. V is TRBV6-2 or TRBV6-3 and J is TRBJ1-6, with no clear D. CDR1 and CDR2 from the germline V gene are MNHEY and SVGEGT. V was shortened by 2 bases and J by 7 bases, with 3 bases between the two germline ends. There are 12 residues in the CDR3. In nucleotides, the CDR3 is TGTGCCAGCAGTTACGAGAATTCACCCCTCCACTTT. It encodes CASSYENSPLHF.

V is TRBV12-3 or TRBV12-4 and J is TRBJ1-1; tentatively, D is TRBD1 (5 bases). This CDR3 has 11 residues. Between the trimmed V and J ends, which lost 6 bases and 6 bases, there was a span of 8 bases. CDR3 protein: CASSRGAEAFF. The CDR3 DNA reads TGTGCCAGCAGCCGGGGCGCTGAAGCTTTCTTT.

This clonotype was seen many times. V is TRBV4-1 and J is TRBJ1-2; D unclear. Germline CDR1 MGHRA, CDR2 YSYEKL. The CDR3 consists of 15 residues. Trimming removed 2 bases at V and 2 bases at J, with 12 bases between. The CDR3 DNA follows: TGCGCCAGCAGCCAACGTGACGACCGCAACTATGGCTACACCTTC. Its translation: CASSQRDDRNYGYTF.

In this sample, this clonotype turned up a few times. This rearrangement joins TRBV7-2 to TRBJ2-5, with TRBD2 matching over 9 bases. V shed 1 base, J shed 5 bases, and the junction held 14 bases outside the gene matches. The germline V gene encodes CDR1 SGHTA and CDR2 FQGNSA. The CDR3 is 18 residues long. For the CDR3, the DNA is TGTGCCAGCAGCTTAGAGGTAGCGGGGGCCTCCCGGGGGGAGACCCAGTACTTC. This gives the protein CASSLEVAGASRGETQYF.

This clonotype was recorded a few times. This chain uses TRBV6-5 with TRBJ2-1; 8 bases agree with TRBD1. Losses at the gene ends were 0 bases for V and 7 bases for J; bases not matched to a gene: 5. Per germline, CDR1 MNHEY and CDR2 SVGAGI. This CDR3 is built from 15 residues. The CDR3 spells CASSYSAGGKNEQFF. As DNA, the CDR3 is TGTGCCAGCAGTTACTCGGCAGGGGGCAAGAATGAGCAGTTCTTC.

This clonotype turned up a few times. This sequence joins TRBV20-1 and TRBJ1-2; D perhaps matches TRBD1 (6 bases). Germline values: CDR1 DFQATT, CDR2 SNEGSKA (reference sequence). The CDR3 is made up of 12 amino acids. V was shortened by 3 bases and J by 6 bases, with 11 bases between the two germline ends. Here the CDR3 reads CSASGGQDGYTF. CDR3 DNA sequence: TGCAGTGCTAGTGGGGGGCAGGATGGCTACACCTTC.

The chain recombines TRBV24-1 with TRBJ2-1; 7 bases match TRBD1. Germline V gene lookup returns CDR1 KGHDR and CDR2 SFDVKD. The CDR3 is 21 amino acids. V gave up 1 base and J gave up 4 bases; unmatched junction bases: 21. The CDR3 sequence: CATSDLPLITGTGQIYNEQFF. CDR3 in DNA: TGTGCCACCAGTGATTTACCCTTGATAACGGGGACGGGACAGATTTACAATGAGCAGTTCTTC.